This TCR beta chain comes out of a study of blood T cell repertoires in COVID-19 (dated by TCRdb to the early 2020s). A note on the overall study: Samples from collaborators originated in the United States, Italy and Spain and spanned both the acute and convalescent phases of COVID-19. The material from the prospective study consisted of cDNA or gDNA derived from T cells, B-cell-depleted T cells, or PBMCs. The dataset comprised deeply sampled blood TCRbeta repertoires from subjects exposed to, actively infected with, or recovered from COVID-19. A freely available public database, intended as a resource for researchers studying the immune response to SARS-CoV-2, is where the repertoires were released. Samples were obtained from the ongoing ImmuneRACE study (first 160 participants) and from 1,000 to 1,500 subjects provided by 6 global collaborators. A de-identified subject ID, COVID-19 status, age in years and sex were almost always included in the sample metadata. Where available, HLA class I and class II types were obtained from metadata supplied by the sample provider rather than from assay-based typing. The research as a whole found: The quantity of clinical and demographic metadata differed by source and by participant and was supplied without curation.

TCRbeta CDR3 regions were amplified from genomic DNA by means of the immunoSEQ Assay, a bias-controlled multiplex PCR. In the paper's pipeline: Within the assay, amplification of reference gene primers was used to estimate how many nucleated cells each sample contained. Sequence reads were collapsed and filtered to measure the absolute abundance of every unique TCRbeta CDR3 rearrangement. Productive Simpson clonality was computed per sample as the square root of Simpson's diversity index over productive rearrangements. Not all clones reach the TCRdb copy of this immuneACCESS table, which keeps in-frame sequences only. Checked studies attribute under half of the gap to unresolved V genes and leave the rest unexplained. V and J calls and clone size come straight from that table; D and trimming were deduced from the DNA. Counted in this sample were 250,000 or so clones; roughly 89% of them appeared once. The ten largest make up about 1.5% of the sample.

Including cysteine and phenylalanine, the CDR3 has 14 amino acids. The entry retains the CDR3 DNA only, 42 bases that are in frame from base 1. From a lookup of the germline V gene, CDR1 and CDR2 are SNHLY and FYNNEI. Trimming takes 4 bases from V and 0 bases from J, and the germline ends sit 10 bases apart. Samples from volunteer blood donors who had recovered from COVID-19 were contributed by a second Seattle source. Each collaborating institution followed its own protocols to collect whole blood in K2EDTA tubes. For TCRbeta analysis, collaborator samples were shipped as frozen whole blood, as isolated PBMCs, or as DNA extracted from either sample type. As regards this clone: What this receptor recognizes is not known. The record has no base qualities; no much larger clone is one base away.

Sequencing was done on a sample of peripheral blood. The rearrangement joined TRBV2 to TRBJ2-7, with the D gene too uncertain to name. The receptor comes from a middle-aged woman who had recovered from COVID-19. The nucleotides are TGTGCCAGCAGTGGCCCCCTGAGCTCCTACGAGCAGTACTTC. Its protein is CASSGPLSSYEQYF.